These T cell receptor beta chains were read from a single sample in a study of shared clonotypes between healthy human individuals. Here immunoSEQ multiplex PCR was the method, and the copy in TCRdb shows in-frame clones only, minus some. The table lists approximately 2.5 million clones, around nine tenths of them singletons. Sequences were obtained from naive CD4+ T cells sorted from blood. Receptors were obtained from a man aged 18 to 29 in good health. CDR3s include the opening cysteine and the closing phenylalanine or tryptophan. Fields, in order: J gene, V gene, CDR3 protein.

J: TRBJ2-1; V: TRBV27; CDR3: CASSFPGLGNGNEQFF
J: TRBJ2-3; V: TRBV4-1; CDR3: CASSRKGGPTESTDTQYF
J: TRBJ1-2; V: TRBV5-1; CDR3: CASNGGGLHGYTF
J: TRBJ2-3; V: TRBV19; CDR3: CASSIGVDTQYF
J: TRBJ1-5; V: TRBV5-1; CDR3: CASSLGQEDQPQHF
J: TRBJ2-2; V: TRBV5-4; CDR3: CASSSRDRGNGELFF
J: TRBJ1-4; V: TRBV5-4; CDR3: CASSWAGQHNEKLFF
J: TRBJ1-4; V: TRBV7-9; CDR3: CASSLADVVNEKLFF
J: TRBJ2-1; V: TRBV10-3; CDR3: CAIRATGLAVFSEQFF
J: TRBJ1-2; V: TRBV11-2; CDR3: CASTPTGMTHYGYTF
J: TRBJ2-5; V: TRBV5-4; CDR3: CASSSRGAGQETQYF
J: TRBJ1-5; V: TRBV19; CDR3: CASSPLPGGEANQPQHF